The 11 T cell receptor beta chains reported below all come from one sample, sequenced in a study of blood T cells in healthy people across ages (dated by TCRdb to about 2015). Receptor amplification or capture employed 5' RACE. The reads were generated on an Illumina HiSeq 2500. A second PCR of about 6 to 11 cycles was performed with a sample-barcoded 5' primer and a J-beta primer mix. In TCRdb, the public reads were trimmed at Q25 with fastp and aligned with MiXCR, with productive beta chains retained. Duplicate CDR3 protein sequences are folded into a single record with the most common DNA and genes. The sample table shows about 1,400,000 distinct CDR3 sequences, and roughly 64% are seen once. The ten largest clones capture over 6.5% of the sample. The source material was blood. These receptors all come from a man in his late teens or twenties in good health.

This clonotype was recorded once. This chain joins TRBV7-2 and TRBJ2-5; 11 bases line up with TRBD1. V was pared by 3 bases and J by 5 bases, with 8 bases of the junction left unmatched. Germline loops: CDR1 SGHTA, CDR2 FQGNSA. The CDR3 spans 16 residues. The CDR3 here is CASSLDTGQGGETQYF. CDR3 sequence (DNA): TGTGCCAGCAGCTTGGACACGGGACAGGGGGGGGAGACCCAGTACTTC.

This clonotype was detected only a few times. The chain joins TRBV20-1 to TRBJ2-7, with D tentatively TRBD2 (6 bases). Trimming left V 6 bases short and J 6 bases short, with 21 bases between. The CDR3 spans 14 residues. Germline V CDR1 and CDR2: DFQATT, SNEGSKA (reference sequence). For the CDR3, the DNA is TGCAGTGCGGCCGGGACTGGGCGGAGTGGCGAGCAGTACTTC. Translated: CSAAGTGRSGEQYF.

This rearrangement joins TRBV27 to TRBJ2-1, with D perhaps matching TRBD2 (5 bases). CDR1 MNHEY and CDR2 SMNVEV come from the germline V gene (reference sequence). Trimming took 3 bases from V and 4 from J, leaving 13 bases between them. The CDR3 consists of 15 residues. CDR3 in DNA: TGTGCCAGCAGTTTGAGCGCGGGCCTATACAATGAGCAGTTCTTC. It yields the protein CASSLSAGLYNEQFF.

In its sample, this clonotype was seen a few times. The chain employs TRBV27 and TRBJ1-5; D not resolved. Germline CDR1 reads MNHEY; CDR2 reads SMNVEV (reference sequence). This CDR3 has 14 residues. The ends were cut back, 2 bases at V and 2 bases at J, with 7 bases in the middle. DNA of the CDR3: TGTGCCAGCAGTTTAAGGTTGGGCAATCAGCCCCAGCATTTT. This translates into CASSLRLGNQPQHF.

The chain links TRBV30 to TRBJ1-5; D gene ambiguous. This CDR3 is built from 13 residues. The V end lost 4 bases, the J end lost 3 bases, and 10 bases lay between the germline ends. The germline V gene has CDR1 GTSNPN and CDR2 SVGIG (reference sequence). The CDR3 sequence is CAWTSSLNQPQHF. DNA for the CDR3: TGTGCCTGGACCTCAAGCCTCAATCAGCCCCAGCATTTT.

This clonotype was observed a few times. The chain joins TRBV4-1 to TRBJ1-2; D not resolved. This CDR3 contains 13 residues. Germline-derived CDR1 and CDR2 are MGHRA and YSYEKL. The ends were cut back, 1 base at V and 8 bases at J, with 11 bases in the middle. The CDR3, as DNA: TGCGCCAGCAGCCAAGTGGCGGGGAGCGGCTACACCTTC. Translating gives CASSQVAGSGYTF.

V gene TRBV5-5 combines with J gene TRBJ2-1; 11 nucleotides line up with TRBD2. Trimming at V came to 4 bases and at J to 3 bases, leaving 6 bases not matched to a gene. Per the germline V gene, CDR1 is SGHKS and CDR2 is YYEKEE (reference sequence). This CDR3 is built from 16 residues. The CDR3 bases are TGTGCCAGCAGCCAAAATCTAGCGGGAGGCTACAATGAGCAGTTCTTC. Its protein is CASSQNLAGGYNEQFF.

The chain employs TRBV5-1 and TRBJ2-1; D is possibly TRBD2 (6 bases). This CDR3 is built from 16 residues. Trimming took 6 bases from V and 0 from J, leaving 16 bases between them. CDR1 and CDR2 from the germline V gene are SGHRS and YFSETQ. CDR3 bases: TGCGCCAGCATCTCCGGGGCGGGAACCTCCTACAATGAGCAGTTCTTC. This codes for CASISGAGTSYNEQFF. The variable domain in full, completed from reference TRBV5-1 and TRBJ2-1, reads KAGVTQTPRYLIKTRGQQVTLSCSPISGHRSVSWYQQTPGQGLQFLFEYFSETQRNKGNFPGRFSGRQFSNSRSEMNVSTLELGDSALYLCASISGAGTSYNEQFFGPGTRLTVL.

This clonotype appeared a few times. The rearrangement links TRBV6-5 to TRBJ2-6; no definite D call. Germline CDR1 reads MNHEY; CDR2 reads SVGAGI. V lost 6 bases and J lost 2, with 8 bases in between. This CDR3 has 14 residues. The CDR3 spells CASSAETGANVLTF. The CDR3 bases are TGTGCCAGCAGCGCAGAAACTGGGGCCAACGTCCTGACTTTC.

This clonotype was recorded a few times. This chain links TRBV6-2 or TRBV6-3 with TRBJ2-3, with D possibly being TRBD1 (6 bases). V gave up 0 bases and J gave up 1 base, with 8 bases separating them. Germline values: CDR1 MNHEY, CDR2 SVGEGT. This CDR3 has 15 amino acids. CDR3 sequence reads: CASSYSTGRTDTQYF. CDR3 bases: TGTGCCAGCAGTTACTCCACAGGGCGCACAGATACGCAGTATTTT.

V gene TRBV6-5 combines with J gene TRBJ2-7; TRBD2 is a possible D gene (6 bases). Germline V gene sequence: CDR1 MNHEY, CDR2 SVGAGI. V shed 2 bases and J shed 5 bases, with 16 bases lying between them. The CDR3 sequence is 15 residues long. For the CDR3, the DNA is TGTGCCAGCAGTTACCCGGTGGAGGGGATCGACGAGCAGTACTTC. This encodes CASSYPVEGIDEQYF.